This record covers a single T cell receptor (beta chain). Repertoires were generated with immunoSEQ multiplex PCR, while TCRdb's copy carries only in-frame clones and drops some. The repertoire includes fewer than 250,000 clones, over 80% of them detected once, and around 6% sits in the top ten. V lost 7 bases, J lost 6 bases, and 16 bases lay in between. The CDR3 has 14 residues. In germline, CDR1 is SGHAT, CDR2 FQNNGV. The entry originates in a study of blood T cell repertoires in COVID-19. This TCR was recovered from a human donor in a cohort sampled during active COVID-19. The sequencing input was peripheral blood. The chain combines TRBV11-2 with TRBJ2-1; a possible D gene is TRBD1 (7 bases). Here the CDR3 DNA reads TGTGCCAGCACCAGGGTCCAGGGGGGCAATGAGCAGTTCTTC. Translation gives CASTRVQGGNEQFF.